This T cell receptor beta chain originates from a study of T cells after yellow fever vaccination. CDR3 length: 16 amino acids. Germline V gene lookup returns CDR1 SGHRS and CDR2 YFSETQ. The V and J ends lost 0 bases and 4 bases, in that order; junction bases with no gene match: 10. TCRdb re-derived calls from the 5' RACE reads in MiXCR, one entry per CDR3 protein. Of 510,000 or so distinct CDR3 sequences in the sample, 15% to 20% were seen once. This clonotype turned up a few times. The chain joins TRBV5-1 to TRBJ2-7, with 7 bases aligning to TRBD2. The sample here was PBMCs, taken 15 days after the yellow fever booster vaccination. The source of this sequence is a man aged 30-40 years who received the YFV17D yellow fever vaccine. CDR3 protein: CASSLDSGEGGYEQYF. CDR3 bases: TGCGCCAGCAGCTTGGATTCGGGGGAGGGCGGGTACGAGCAGTACTTC.